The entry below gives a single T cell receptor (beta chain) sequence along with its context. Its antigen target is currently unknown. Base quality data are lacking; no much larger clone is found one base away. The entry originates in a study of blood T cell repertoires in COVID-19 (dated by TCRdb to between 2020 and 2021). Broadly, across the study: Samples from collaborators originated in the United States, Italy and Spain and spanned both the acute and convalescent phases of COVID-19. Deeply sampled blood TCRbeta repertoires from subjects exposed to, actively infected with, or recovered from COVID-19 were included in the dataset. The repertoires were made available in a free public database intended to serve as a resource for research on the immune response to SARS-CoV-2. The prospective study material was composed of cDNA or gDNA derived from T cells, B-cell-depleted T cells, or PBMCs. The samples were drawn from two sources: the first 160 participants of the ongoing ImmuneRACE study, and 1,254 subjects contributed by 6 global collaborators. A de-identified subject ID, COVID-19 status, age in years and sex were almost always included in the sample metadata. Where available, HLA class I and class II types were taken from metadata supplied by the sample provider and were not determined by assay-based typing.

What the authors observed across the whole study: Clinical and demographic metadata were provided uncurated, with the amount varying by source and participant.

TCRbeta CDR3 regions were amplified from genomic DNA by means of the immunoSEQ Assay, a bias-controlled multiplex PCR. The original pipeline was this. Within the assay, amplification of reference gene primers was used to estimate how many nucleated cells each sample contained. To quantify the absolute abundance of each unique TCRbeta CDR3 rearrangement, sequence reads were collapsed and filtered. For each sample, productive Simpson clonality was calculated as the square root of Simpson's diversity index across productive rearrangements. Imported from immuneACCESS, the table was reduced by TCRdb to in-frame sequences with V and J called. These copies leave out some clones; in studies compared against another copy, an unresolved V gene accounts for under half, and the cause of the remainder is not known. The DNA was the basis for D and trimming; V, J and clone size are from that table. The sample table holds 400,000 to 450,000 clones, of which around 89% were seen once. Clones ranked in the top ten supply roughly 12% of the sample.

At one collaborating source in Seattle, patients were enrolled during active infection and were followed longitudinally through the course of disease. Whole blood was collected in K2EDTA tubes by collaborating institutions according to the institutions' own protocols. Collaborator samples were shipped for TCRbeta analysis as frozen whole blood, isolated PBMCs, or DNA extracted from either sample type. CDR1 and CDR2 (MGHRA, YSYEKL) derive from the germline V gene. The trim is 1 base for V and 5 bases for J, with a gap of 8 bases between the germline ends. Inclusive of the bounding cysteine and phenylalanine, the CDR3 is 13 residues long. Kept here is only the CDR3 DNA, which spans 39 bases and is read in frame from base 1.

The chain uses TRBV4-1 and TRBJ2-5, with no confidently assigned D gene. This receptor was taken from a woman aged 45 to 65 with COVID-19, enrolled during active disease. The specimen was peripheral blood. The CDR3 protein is CASSQAPYETQYF. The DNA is TGCGCCAGCAGCCAAGCGCCCTACGAGACCCAGTACTTC.